This TCR beta chain comes out of a study of blood T cell repertoires in COVID-19. At the level of the study: Material from acute and convalescent COVID-19 was sourced from the United States, Italy and Spain.

The data were produced by immunoSEQ multiplex PCR, yet TCRdb's version contains in-frame clones alone and is incomplete. The sample holds around 340,000 clones, 85% to 90% seen once. V shed 6 bases and J 9 bases; nucleotides not matched to a gene: 7. This CDR3 contains 13 residues. Germline CDR1 reads KGHSH; CDR2 reads LQKENI. In the 2 weeks before study entry, exposed participants met a COVID-19 case, which was PCR-confirmed or clinician-diagnosed. This chain connects TRBV18 to TRBJ2-1; the match to TRBD2 covers 8 bases. The TCR sequence derives from a woman aged 25 to 39 who had been exposed to COVID-19. Sequenced material: PBMCs or T cells enriched from blood (not recorded which). The CDR3 here is CASSPGAGGEQFF. For the CDR3, the DNA is TGTGCCAGCTCCCCAGGCGCGGGAGGTGAGCAGTTCTTC. Using reference TRBV18 and TRBJ2-1 for the parts outside the CDR3, the full variable domain is NAGVMQNPRHLVRRRGQEARLRCSPMKGHSHVYWYRQLPEEGLKFMVYLQKENIIDESGMPKERFSAEFPKEGPSILRIQQVVRGDSAAYFCASSPGAGGEQFFGPGTRLTVL.